This entry concerns a single T cell receptor (beta chain). These data belong to a study of blood T cell repertoires in COVID-19. Across the whole study: The analysed material was cDNA or gDNA that came from T cells, B-cell-depleted T cells, or PBMCs.

Using immunoSEQ multiplex PCR, the repertoire was profiled, and TCRdb retains in-frame clones only, with some absent. The sample yields roughly 40,000 clones, nearly 80% seen once. Germline CDR1 reads SGHTS; CDR2 reads YDEGEE. The CDR3 totals 15 residues. Trimming removed 5 bases at V and 1 base at J, with 13 bases between. Sequenced sample: peripheral blood. The chain combines TRBV5-8 with TRBJ1-5; D gene unclear. The sequence was collected from a man between 70 and 80 years old with acute or convalescent COVID-19. CDR3 sequence: CASSRASRSNQPQHF. The DNA for the CDR3 is TGTGCCAGCAGTCGTGCGTCTCGGAGCAATCAGCCCCAGCATTTT.